This T cell receptor (beta chain) appears in the sequencing data of a study of shared clonotypes between healthy human individuals. Study-wide results and limits: Rarefaction showed sorted-subset sequencing was incomplete despite large depth.

The table came from immunoSEQ multiplex PCR; TCRdb's copy has only in-frame clones and leaves some out. Of around 990,000 clones detected, 60% to 80% appear once; the ten largest clones hold approximately 0.9%. The germline CDR1 and CDR2 sequences are KGHSH and LQKENI. This CDR3 region has 12 residues. The V gene end was trimmed by 6 bases and the J gene end by 6 bases; junction bases not matched to a gene: 3. In regard to this clone: Its antigen remains unknown.

Sequences were obtained from memory CD4+ T cells from PBMCs. The subset here: CD45RA-negative fraction. This TCR derives from a man aged 18 to 29 in good health. Some clones in this sample may be carry-over from other donors' samples. This chain connects TRBV18 to TRBJ2-7, with TRBD2 matching over 9 bases. The CDR3 DNA follows: TGTGCCAGCTCCGGACTAGCGAGCGAGCAGTACTTC. Its translation: CASSGLASEQYF.